These 27 T cell receptor beta chains came from one sample sequenced in a study of T cells in localized non-small cell lung cancer. Profiling relied on immunoSEQ multiplex PCR, and the TCRdb table lists in-frame clones only, not all of them. This table has approximately 45,000 clones, around 81% appearing once. Source: peripheral blood mononuclear cells, taken before any cancer treatment. These receptors all come from a man aged 40 to 75 with stage III lung adenocarcinoma.

The CDR3 protein is CASSFLTSGQETQYF. The DNA of the CDR3 is TGTGCCAGCAGCTTCTTAACTAGCGGTCAAGAGACCCAGTACTTC. This sequence joins TRBV5-4 and TRBJ2-5; 8 bases match TRBD2. The CDR3 extends over 15 amino acids. J was trimmed by 2 bases and V by 2 bases; bases with no gene match: 5. Germline CDR1 is SGHNT and CDR2 is YYREEE (reference sequence).

V gene TRBV6-1 combines with J gene TRBJ1-2; D not resolved. The V gene's germline CDR1 is MNHNS and CDR2 SASEGT. The CDR3 length is 10 residues. Trimming cost V 10 bases and J 8 bases, with 11 bases left between them. The CDR3 loop reads CATRLGGYTF. CDR3 in DNA: TGTGCCACCCGTCTAGGAGGCTACACCTTC.

This clone was observed a few times. V and J are TRBV10-3 and TRBJ1-4; TRBD1 matches at 7 bases. Germline values: CDR1 ENHRY, CDR2 SYGVKD. This CDR3 is 14 amino acids long. V trimming: 6 bases; J trimming: 4 bases; junction bases outside the gene matches: 5. CDR3 protein: CAIRSDRDNEKLFF. Written as DNA, the CDR3 is TGTGCCATCAGGTCCGACAGGGATAATGAAAAACTGTTTTTT.

This clone was counted only a few times. The V gene is TRBV10-2, the J gene TRBJ2-3; 10 bases line up with TRBD2. Germline CDR1 WSHSY, CDR2 SAAADI. The ends lost 3 bases at V and 6 bases at J; junction bases unmatched: 12. This CDR3 spans 17 amino acids. The CDR3 spells CASSETSPSGGRDTQYF. The CDR3 nucleotides read TGCGCCAGCAGTGAAACGAGTCCTAGCGGGGGACGGGATACGCAGTATTTT.

This rearrangement joins TRBV19 to TRBJ2-1; D gene uncertain. The V end was cut by 2 bases, the J end by 2 bases, with 10 bases between. This CDR3 comprises 15 residues. Germline CDR1 reads LNHDA; CDR2 reads SQIVND (reference sequence). The CDR3 nucleotides read TGTGCCAGTAGTATACCCGGGTCCACCTACAATGAGCAGTTCTTC. It is translated as CASSIPGSTYNEQFF.

The V call is TRBV10-1, the J call TRBJ2-7, with TRBD1 matching over 9 bases. CDR3 length: 14 residues. Germline trimming cut 4 bases from V and 2 bases from J; bases unmatched to any gene: 3. Germline V lookup: CDR1 WNHNN, CDR2 SYGVQD (reference sequence). The CDR3, as DNA: TGCGCCAGCAGTGTTGGGACAGGGCCCTACGAGCAGTACTTC. Translated: CASSVGTGPYEQYF.

The rearrangement joins TRBV27 to TRBJ1-2; tentative D call: TRBD1 (6 bases). Trimming removed 10 bases at V and 2 bases at J, with 20 bases between. The CDR3 length is 15 residues. The germline CDR1 and CDR2 sequences are MNHEY and SMNVEV (reference sequence). CDR3 in DNA: TGTGCCACCTGCTGCGGGGGCGCTTTCAACTATGGCTACACCTTC. Translating it yields CATCCGGAFNYGYTF.

V usage is TRBV18 and J usage is TRBJ2-1; 7 nucleotides align to TRBD1. Germline lookup yields CDR1 KGHSH and CDR2 LQKENI. J gave up 10 bases and V 1 base, and 4 bases lay outside the gene matches. The CDR3 runs 13 residues. In DNA, the CDR3 is TGTGCCAGCTCACCACGGACAGGCCCAGAGCAGTTCTTC. It codes for CASSPRTGPEQFF.

This clone was detected ten times or more. This chain links TRBV5-1 with TRBJ1-6, with D unresolved. This CDR3 is 14 amino acids long. V lost 1 base and J 7 bases, leaving 9 bases between the germline ends. The V gene's germline CDR1 is SGHRS and CDR2 YFSETQ. This CDR3 reads CASSLMGPNSPLHF. The CDR3 coding sequence is TGCGCCAGCAGCTTGATGGGCCCGAATTCACCCCTCCACTTT.

The chain couples TRBV6-6 to TRBJ2-7, with D perhaps matching TRBD1 (6 bases). The ends were cut back, 7 bases at V and 0 bases at J, with 16 bases in the middle. The CDR3 has 15 amino acids. Germline V gives CDR1 MNHNY, CDR2 SVGAGI (reference sequence). Here the CDR3 DNA reads TGTGCCAGCACCATGGGACACTCGAGCTCCTACGAGCAGTACTTC. This codes for CASTMGHSSSYEQYF.

This clone showed up just a few times. V and J are TRBV7-9 and TRBJ1-5, with D tentatively TRBD1 (6 bases). CDR3 length equals 14 residues. V shed 5 bases and J shed 5 bases, with 13 bases lying between them. The germline gives CDR1 SEHNR, CDR2 FQNEAQ (reference sequence). The CDR3 DNA follows: TGTGCCAGCAGCAATGGGACACTATATCAGCCCCAGCATTTT. Translation: CASSNGTLYQPQHF.

This chain links TRBV6-5 with TRBJ2-5, with 9 bases identical to TRBD2. Trimming at V came to 5 bases and at J to 2 bases, leaving 6 bases not matched to a gene. The CDR3 spans 15 residues. CDR1 is MNHEY, CDR2 SVGAGI, per germline. CDR3 amino acids: CASSIPGLAQETQYF. In DNA form, the CDR3 reads TGTGCCAGCAGTATTCCGGGACTAGCACAAGAGACCCAGTACTTC.

This chain links TRBV5-4 with TRBJ2-7; 11 positions agree with TRBD2. With V trimmed by 4 bases and J by 0 bases, 3 bases remained unmatched. The CDR3 length is 15 residues. From germline, CDR1 is SGHNT and CDR2 YYREEE (reference sequence). This CDR3 reads CASSPSGGSSYEQYF. DNA of the CDR3: TGTGCCAGCAGCCCTAGCGGGGGGAGCTCCTACGAGCAGTACTTC.

V usage is TRBV29-1 and J usage is TRBJ2-3, with TRBD1 as a possible D gene (5 bases). The CDR3 contains 16 residues. V shed 7 bases and J shed 3 bases, with 23 bases lying between them. CDR1 is SQVTM and CDR2 is ANQGSEA in the germline V gene. CDR3 coding DNA: TGCAGCGCCCCTGGGGTTGGGCAGGGCCCTACAGATACGCAGTATTTT. This translates into CSAPGVGQGPTDTQYF.

This chain uses TRBV5-1 with TRBJ2-5; D gene uncertain. This CDR3 is built from 15 residues. V was shortened by 4 bases and J by 4 bases, with 17 bases between the two germline ends. The germline CDR1 and CDR2 sequences are SGHRS and YFSETQ. CDR3 sequence reads: CASSPPDGRRETQYF. The CDR3, as DNA: TGCGCCAGCAGCCCCCCCGACGGTCGGCGAGAGACCCAGTACTTC.

The chain joins TRBV18 to TRBJ2-1; no definite D call. Germline V gene data show CDR1 as KGHSH and CDR2 as LQKENI. This CDR3 has 14 residues. The V and J ends lost 3 bases and 4 bases respectively, with 10 bases between them. CDR3 region: CASSPTHQYNEQFF. CDR3 DNA sequence: TGTGCCAGCTCACCCACACACCAATACAATGAGCAGTTCTTC.

The V call is TRBV4-2, the J call TRBJ2-7; 12 positions match TRBD2. This CDR3 comprises 15 residues. Germline assignment: CDR1 LGHNA and CDR2 YNFKEQ. V lost 8 bases, J lost 4 bases, and 9 bases stayed unmatched. The CDR3 loop is CASSVVTSGGYEQYF. CDR3 bases: TGTGCCAGCTCCGTAGTGACTAGCGGGGGTTACGAGCAGTACTTC.

The V call is TRBV19, the J call TRBJ2-7, with D unresolved. The CDR3 is 13 amino acids. The germline CDR1 and CDR2 sequences are LNHDA and SQIVND (reference sequence). The ends were cut back, 3 bases at V and 2 bases at J, with 8 bases in the middle. CDR3: CASSIAGTYEQYF. In nucleotides, the CDR3 is TGTGCCAGTAGTATTGCCGGAACCTACGAGCAGTACTTC.

The chain employs TRBV11-2 and TRBJ2-1, with a weak D call TRBD2 (6 bases). CDR1 is SGHAT, CDR2 FQNNGV, per germline. This CDR3 region has 17 residues. V lost 0 bases to trimming and J lost 2 bases, with 14 bases between them. The DNA of the CDR3 is TGTGCCAGCAGCTTAGATATCACGGGGGTTCCCTACAATGAGCAGTTCTTC. It translates to CASSLDITGVPYNEQFF.

V is TRBV5-1 and J is TRBJ1-2; tentative D call: TRBD1 (6 bases). V was clipped by 4 bases and J by 4 bases, with 14 bases between them. The CDR3 is 14 residues long. Germline V CDR1 and CDR2: SGHRS, YFSETQ. The DNA of the CDR3 is TGCGCCAGCAGCGGCGGACAGATTCCCTATGGCTACACCTTC. Amino acid sequence: CASSGGQIPYGYTF.

In this sample, this clone turned up a few times. This chain joins TRBV29-1 and TRBJ2-5; D possibly uses TRBD1 or TRBD2 (5 bases each). CDR3 length equals 15 residues. V dropped 6 bases and J dropped 5 bases, with 22 bases sitting between them. Germline loops: CDR1 SQVTM, CDR2 ANQGSEA. In DNA, the CDR3 is TGCAGCGTAATAGGGACGCAGGGTCCTGGGGAGACCCAGTACTTC. Encoded protein: CSVIGTQGPGETQYF.

The chain joins TRBV5-1 to TRBJ2-2, with 7 bases aligning to TRBD1. Germline-derived CDR1 and CDR2 are SGHRS and YFSETQ. This CDR3 region has 16 residues. The J segment lost 5 bases and the V segment lost 1 base, leaving 8 bases of the junction unmatched. CDR3 loop: CASSLTGQPSTGELFF. The CDR3 DNA reads as TGCGCCAGCAGCTTGACGGGACAGCCCTCTACCGGGGAGCTGTTTTTT.

The chain has TRBV5-4 and TRBJ2-2; TRBD2 matches at 7 bases. The CDR3 spans 15 residues. With 6 bases clipped from V and 1 base from J, the junction kept 6 bases outside the gene matches. Per germline, CDR1 SGHNT and CDR2 YYREEE (reference sequence). Here the CDR3 reads CASTEASGNTGELFF. The CDR3 bases are TGTGCCAGCACCGAGGCTAGCGGGAACACCGGGGAGCTGTTTTTT.

The CDR3 DNA reads TGTGCCAGCAGTGAAACAGCGAGCTATAATTCACCCCTCCACTTT. The encoded protein is CASSETASYNSPLHF. V gene TRBV2 combines with J gene TRBJ1-6; D uncertain. This CDR3 is built from 15 residues. Germline V gives CDR1 SNHLY, CDR2 FYNNEI. V was shortened by 2 bases and J by 3 bases, with 8 bases between the two germline ends.

The J gene is TRBJ1-5, the V gene TRBV7-9; D is unclear. V lost 4 bases to trimming and J lost 2 bases, with 6 bases between them. CDR1 and CDR2 (germline): SEHNR, FQNEAQ (reference sequence). The CDR3 loop spans 13 amino acids. The CDR3 here is CASSWEGNQPQHF. The CDR3 coding sequence is TGTGCCAGCAGCTGGGAGGGCAATCAGCCCCAGCATTTT. Using reference TRBV7-9 and TRBJ1-5 for the parts outside the CDR3, the full variable domain is DTGVSQNPRHKITKRGQNVTFRCDPISEHNRLYWYRQTLGQGPEFLTYFQNEAQLEKSRLLSDRFSAERPKGSFSTLEIQRTEQGDSAMYLCASSWEGNQPQHFGDGTRLSIL.

This chain uses TRBV29-1 with TRBJ1-1, with TRBD1 as a possible D gene (5 bases). Trimming removed 3 bases from V and 3 bases from J, with 8 bases in between. The CDR3 loop spans 12 amino acids. The V gene's germline CDR1 is SQVTM and CDR2 ANQGSEA. CDR3 bases: TGCAGCGTTGACGTCAGGGACACTGAAGCTTTCTTT. Amino acid sequence: CSVDVRDTEAFF. Full variable domain (outside the CDR3, taken from reference TRBV29-1 and TRBJ1-1): SAVISQKPSRDICQRGTSLTIQCQVDSQVTMMFWYRQQPGQSLTLIATANQGSEATYESGFVIDKFPISRPNLTFSTLTVSNMSPEDSSIYLCSVDVRDTEAFFGQGTRLTVV.

This chain uses TRBV30 with TRBJ1-6, with D possibly being TRBD1 (5 bases). The CDR3 length is 15 residues. Germline CDR1 is GTSNPN and CDR2 is SVGIG (reference sequence). Trimming removed 2 bases at V and 8 bases at J, with 16 bases between. CDR3 loop: CAWSFPGLGDSPLHF. The CDR3 region has the DNA TGTGCCTGGAGTTTCCCGGGACTCGGCGATTCACCCCTCCACTTT. Looking up the rest from reference TRBV30 and TRBJ1-6 gives the full variable domain: SQTIHQWPATLVQPVGSPLSLECTVEGTSNPNLYWYRQAAGRGLQLLFYSVGIGQISSEVPQNLSASRPQDRQFILSSKKLLLSDSGFYLCAWSFPGLGDSPLHFGNGTRLTVT.